The 19 T cell receptor beta chains below were found in one sample sequenced in a study of shared clonotypes between healthy human individuals (dated by TCRdb to the early 2020s). The library relied on the immunoSEQ multiplex PCR assay. TCRdb stores this immuneACCESS table with in-frame sequences only. Part of the clones is absent; in the studies checked, under half of the shortfall reflects unresolved V genes, and no reason is known for the rest. The sample contains under 850,000 clones, around 77% of them found a single time. The biggest ten clones account for under 2% of the sample. Source material: memory CD4+ T cells sorted from blood. The cell subset or site label corresponds to: CD45RA-negative fraction. All receptors derive from a woman aged 25 to 39 in good health.

This clone was recorded at least ten times. The chain joins TRBV4-2 to TRBJ2-7; tentatively, D is TRBD2 (6 bases). Germline lookup yields CDR1 LGHNA and CDR2 YNFKEQ. The V gene lost 3 bases and the J gene lost 4 bases, with 13 bases spanning the gap. The CDR3 length is 14 residues. The DNA of the CDR3 is TGTGCCAGCAGCCAGGGCGGGGTACGATACGAGCAGTACTTC. Translating gives CASSQGGVRYEQYF.

This clone was seen just once. Other DNA sequences of this sample code for an identical CDR3. The rearrangement joins TRBV14 to TRBJ2-5; D gene unclear. The V gene's germline CDR1 is SGHDN and CDR2 FVKESK. CDR3 length: 13 amino acids. The ends were cut back, 3 bases at V and 5 bases at J, with 10 bases in the middle. In DNA form, the CDR3 reads TGTGCCAGCAGCCAGGATCTTTCGGAGACCCAGTACTTC. Residues: CASSQDLSETQYF.

Worth noting for this clone: A much larger clone lies a single base off, so this may be a read error. Other DNA sequences in this specimen translate into the identical CDR3. The rearrangement joins TRBV7-3 to TRBJ1-1; weak D call: TRBD1 (5 bases). The germline gives CDR1 SGHTA, CDR2 FQGTGA. The CDR3 length is 13 residues. Trimming removed 5 bases from V and 3 bases from J, with 10 bases in between. The CDR3 protein is CASSPQGDTEAFF. CDR3 DNA: TGTGCCAGCAGCCCCCAGGGTGACACTGAAGCTTTCTTT.

The V gene is TRBV14, the J gene TRBJ1-2, with D perhaps TRBD1 (5 bases). CDR1 is SGHDN and CDR2 is FVKESK in the germline V gene. Trimming removed 2 bases at V and 4 bases at J, with 8 bases between. This CDR3 is 13 amino acids long. Written as DNA, the CDR3 is TGTGCCAGCAGCCAACAGGGTCCCTATGGCTACACCTTC. Protein: CASSQQGPYGYTF.

Concerning this clone: The same CDR3 is also encoded by other DNA sequences in this sample. The gene calls are TRBV10-3 and TRBJ1-1, with D hard to call. V lost 8 bases, J lost 1 base, and 5 bases lay in between. This CDR3 comprises 11 residues. Germline V gene lookup returns CDR1 ENHRY and CDR2 SYGVKD. The CDR3 protein is CAISGNTEAFF. The CDR3 DNA reads as TGTGCCATCTCAGGGAACACTGAAGCTTTCTTT.

J is TRBJ2-7 and V is TRBV28; D perhaps matches TRBD1 (6 bases). Germline V gene sequence: CDR1 MDHEN, CDR2 SYDVKM. The CDR3 contains 15 residues. V dropped 8 bases and J dropped 3 bases, with 20 bases sitting between them. DNA for the CDR3: TGTGCCAGCGGGTCAAGTGTGGCCAGGGGCTACGAGCAGTACTTC. Its translation is CASGSSVARGYEQYF.

This clone turned up a few times. Additional DNA sequences in this sample encode the identical CDR3. The CDR3 protein is CASSEGTENTEAFF. The CDR3, as DNA: TGCGCCAGCAGCGAGGGCACCGAAAACACTGAAGCTTTCTTT. This sequence joins TRBV5-1 and TRBJ1-1; D gene uncertain. Germline V gives CDR1 SGHRS, CDR2 YFSETQ. The CDR3 is 14 amino acids. Trimming cost V 4 bases and J 2 bases, with 12 bases left between them.

Turning to this clone: Other DNA sequences within the sample encode an identical CDR3. The genes are TRBV7-9 and TRBJ1-6; TRBD1 matches at 7 bases. The CDR3 covers 14 residues. Trimming removed 5 bases from V and 5 bases from J; junction bases left unmatched: 3. Per the germline V gene, CDR1 is SEHNR and CDR2 is FQNEAQ (reference sequence). The DNA for the CDR3 is TGTGCCAGCAGCAGGGACAGCAATAATTCACCCCTCCACTTT. It encodes CASSRDSNNSPLHF.

This chain connects TRBV9 to TRBJ2-7; D gene uncertain. Trimming cost V 4 bases and J 5 bases, with 16 bases left between them. CDR1 and CDR2 (germline): SGDLS, YYNGEE. The CDR3 length is 14 residues. The CDR3 DNA reads TGTGCCAGCAGCCTAGGGAATACACAACACGAGCAGTACTTC. Translating gives CASSLGNTQHEQYF. The variable domain in full, completed from reference TRBV9 and TRBJ2-7, reads DSGVTQTPKHLITATGQRVTLRCSPRSGDLSVYWYQQSLDQGLQFLIQYYNGEERAKGNILERFSAQQFPDLHSELNLSSLELGDSALYFCASSLGNTQHEQYFGPGTRLTVT.

The chain uses TRBV4-1 and TRBJ2-5, with a weak D call TRBD2 (6 bases). V was shortened by 4 bases and J by 4 bases, with 10 bases between the two germline ends. Looked up from germline, CDR1 is MGHRA and CDR2 is YSYEKL. CDR3 size: 13 residues. The CDR3 loop reads CASSLTRRETQYF. The CDR3 nucleotides read TGCGCCAGCAGCCTGACTAGGAGAGAGACCCAGTACTTC.

V is TRBV6-5 and J is TRBJ2-3, with D tentatively TRBD1 (5 bases). Trimming pared 0 bases from V and 3 bases from J, leaving 10 bases between. Germline assignment: CDR1 MNHEY and CDR2 SVGAGI. The CDR3 contains 15 residues. DNA of the CDR3: TGTGCCAGCAGTTACTCAGGGGTCGAAACAGATACGCAGTATTTT. As protein: CASSYSGVETDTQYF.

This chain links TRBV10-3 with TRBJ1-5; D is possibly TRBD1 (5 bases). The germline V gene has CDR1 ENHRY and CDR2 SYGVKD. The CDR3 loop spans 14 amino acids. V was clipped by 3 bases and J by 5 bases, with 11 bases between them. The CDR3 sequence: CAISEQDSDQPQHF. CDR3 nucleotides: TGTGCCATCAGTGAACAGGACTCAGATCAGCCCCAGCATTTT.

The chain links TRBV2 to TRBJ1-1; D perhaps matches TRBD1 (5 bases). CDR1 SNHLY and CDR2 FYNNEI come from the germline V gene. CDR3 length equals 15 residues. V dropped 7 bases and J dropped 0 bases, with 15 bases sitting between them. Here the CDR3 reads CASKGEGMMNTEAFF. The CDR3 coding sequence is TGTGCCAGCAAAGGGGAAGGGATGATGAACACTGAAGCTTTCTTT.

This chain uses TRBV4-1 with TRBJ2-3, with 11 bases matching TRBD2. With 4 bases clipped from V and 5 bases from J, the junction kept 2 bases outside the gene matches. CDR3 length: 14 amino acids. Germline V gene lookup returns CDR1 MGHRA and CDR2 YSYEKL. The CDR3 loop is CASSPGLAGDTQYF. The CDR3 DNA sequence: TGCGCCAGCAGCCCAGGACTAGCGGGAGATACGCAGTATTTT.

The chain carries TRBV29-1 and TRBJ1-1; no clear D. Germline CDR1 reads SQVTM; CDR2 reads ANQGSEA. The CDR3 loop spans 13 amino acids. V was clipped by 1 base and J by 6 bases, with 12 bases between them. CDR3 region: CSVEVFHPAEAFF. The CDR3 DNA sequence: TGCAGCGTTGAAGTATTTCATCCGGCTGAAGCTTTCTTT.

This clone was seen more than once but under ten times. This rearrangement joins TRBV27 to TRBJ2-5, with D perhaps matching TRBD2 (5 bases). V dropped 5 bases and J dropped 7 bases, with 11 bases sitting between them. Looked up from germline, CDR1 is MNHEY and CDR2 is SMNVEV (reference sequence). The CDR3 totals 12 residues. CDR3 sequence (DNA): TGTGCCAGCAGTCTCGAGGGCCGGACCCAGTACTTC. Protein sequence: CASSLEGRTQYF.

The CDR3 is CASSSASARETQYF. DNA for the CDR3: TGTGCCAGCAGCTCCGCATCGGCGAGAGAGACCCAGTACTTC. This chain uses TRBV7-2 with TRBJ2-5; no clear D. Germline-derived CDR1 and CDR2 are SGHTA and FQGNSA. The CDR3 is 14 amino acids. V lost 4 bases and J 4 bases, leaving 13 bases between the germline ends.

This clone has only a few counts. The V gene is TRBV21-1, the J gene TRBJ1-5. TRBV21-1 constitutes a pseudogene. The CDR3 extends over 16 amino acids. The DNA of the CDR3 is TGTGCCAGCAGCGCAAGTCAGTTCCCCAGGAGTCAGCCCCAGCATTTT. Its protein is CASSASQFPRSQPQHF.

J is TRBJ2-1 and V is TRBV29-1, with 13 bases that match TRBD2. The CDR3 is made up of 12 amino acids. The V gene's germline CDR1 is SQVTM and CDR2 ANQGSEA. After removal of 7 bases from V and 10 bases from J, the junction contained 4 bases not matched to a gene. The CDR3 here is CSAGLAGVEQFF. DNA of the CDR3: TGCAGCGCCGGACTAGCGGGAGTGGAGCAGTTCTTC.